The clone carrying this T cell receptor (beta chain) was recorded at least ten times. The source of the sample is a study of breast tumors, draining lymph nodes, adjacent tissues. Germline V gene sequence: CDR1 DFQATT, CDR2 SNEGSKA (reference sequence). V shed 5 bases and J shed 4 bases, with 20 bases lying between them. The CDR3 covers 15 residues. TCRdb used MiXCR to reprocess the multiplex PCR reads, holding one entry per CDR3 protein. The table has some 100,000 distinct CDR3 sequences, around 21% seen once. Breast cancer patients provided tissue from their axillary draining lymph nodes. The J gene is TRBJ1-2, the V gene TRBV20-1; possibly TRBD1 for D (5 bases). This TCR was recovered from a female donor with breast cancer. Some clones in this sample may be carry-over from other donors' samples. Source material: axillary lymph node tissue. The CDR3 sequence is CSAPGGGGSLYGYTF. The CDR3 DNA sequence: TGCAGTGCTCCCGGCGGGGGGGGGAGTCTCTATGGCTACACCTTC.